These T cell receptor beta chains were read from a single sample in a study of radiotherapy plus CTLA-4 blockade in lung cancer. Measured with immunoSEQ multiplex PCR; TCRdb has only the in-frame clones, and not every one. The sample consists of roughly 58,000 clones, approximately 84% of them appearing once. This specimen consisted of peripheral blood, obtained from a patient treated with radiotherapy plus ipilimumab. The source of these receptors is a human donor with non-small cell lung cancer whose response to radiotherapy plus ipilimumab could not be evaluated. The CDR3 runs from the conserved cysteine through the conserved F or W. The order of the fields is J gene, V gene, clone size, CDR3 protein. Part of the rows lack a size; the others show once, few, many or a class for expanded clones.

>TRBJ2-3|TRBV30|.
CAWTRGGTMADTQYF
>TRBJ2-2|TRBV9|.
CASSVGGLGGELFF
>TRBJ1-2|TRBV6-1|.
CASSEDYGQGLNYGYTF
>TRBJ2-3|TRBV7-9|once
CASSFLTGLTDTQYF
>TRBJ1-4|TRBV7-8|.
CASSPGDRVNEKLFF
>TRBJ2-1|TRBV5-1|.
CASSLRTSGETENEQFF
>TRBJ2-5|TRBV4-2|.
CASSQSPRGVAQETQYF
>TRBJ2-3|TRBV7-8|few
CASSLRRGPTDTQYF
>TRBJ1-1|TRBV15|.
CATSSPGTGVNTEAFF
>TRBJ1-2|TRBV2|.
CASSEGDYGYTF
>TRBJ2-7|TRBV18|.
CASSPQGLAYEQYF
>TRBJ2-1|TRBV7-2|.
CASSLSRMVSSGVREQFF
>TRBJ2-2|TRBV5-1|.
CASSLGDRANTGELFF
>TRBJ2-3|TRBV27|.
CASRFGGRTDTQYF
>TRBJ2-7|TRBV18|.
CASSPLPRDSYSYEQYF
>TRBJ1-2|TRBV6-4|medium-sized
CASSDTQGYGYTF
>TRBJ2-1|TRBV11-2|.
CASSLGLYNEQFF
>TRBJ2-3|TRBV27|once
CASSLMGGEWDTQYF
>TRBJ1-4|TRBV28|.
CASSVLQGLGEKLFF
>TRBJ2-2|TRBV7-8|.
CASSKGLAGSANTGELFF
>TRBJ2-3|TRBV27|.
CASSFLSRGAITDTQYF
>.|TRBV18|few
CASSSGLAADEQYF
>TRBJ1-4|TRBV27|.
CASRGLTGGSEKLFF
>TRBJ2-7|TRBV19|.
CASSPSPVSYEQYF
>TRBJ2-2|TRBV7-9|.
CASSLRGTGGPGELFF
>TRBJ1-4|TRBV5-1|once
CASSSGTTNEKLFF
>TRBJ2-2|TRBV5-6|once
CASSLGGRSQNTGELFF
>TRBJ2-1|TRBV5-5|.
CASSLALSSYNEQFF
>TRBJ2-1|TRBV6-1|once
CASSGMTGAYNEQFF
>TRBJ1-6|TRBV29-1|.
CSVAGTLYNSPLHF
>TRBJ1-2|TRBV7-9|.
CASSSERGGDNYGYTF
>TRBJ2-7|TRBV6-6|.
CASSYLQGTYEQYF
>TRBJ1-2|TRBV7-9|.
CASSYKGGRIVNGYTF
>TRBJ1-6|TRBV6-4|.
CASSRDSANSPLHF
>TRBJ1-1|TRBV6-1|.
CASSETTNTEAFF
>TRBJ2-7|TRBV25-1|.
CASSTPRPPTGVGEQYF
>TRBJ2-1|TRBV7-2|.
CASSLVGGATYNEQFF
>TRBJ1-1|TRBV10-1|.
CASSESGAEAFF
>TRBJ2-1|TRBV10-2|.
CASSEAGLAYNEQFF
>TRBJ1-5|TRBV5-1|.
CASSSQGGQPQHF
>TRBJ2-5|TRBV5-5|.
CASSLDRRQETQYF
>TRBJ2-3|TRBV6-5|once
CASSYSESTDTQYF
>TRBJ2-1|TRBV27|.
CASTVSGRVGNEQFF
>TRBJ2-2|TRBV7-2|once
CASSLSGRETGELFF
>TRBJ2-3|TRBV6-5|.
CASNPGRVSDTQYF
>TRBJ2-3|TRBV7-9|once
CASSIDGTSGGTDTQYF
>TRBJ2-3|TRBV7-2|.
CASAGKGTPGTRTDTQYF
>TRBJ1-1|TRBV9|.
CASSVGPDMNTEAFF
>TRBJ1-5|TRBV6-5|few
CASSYSGTDNQPQHF
>TRBJ2-7|TRBV27|.
CASSLGTSEWYEQYF
>TRBJ2-7|TRBV7-7|.
CASSLTSDYEQYF
>TRBJ1-1|TRBV6-1|.
CASGGGLSTTNTEAFF
>TRBJ1-5|TRBV2|.
CASSGPREELQPQHF
>TRBJ1-4|TRBV2|.
CASSNDRTRRELFF
>TRBJ2-3|TRBV11-2|.
CASGNRDRGRTDTQYF
>TRBJ2-1|TRBV2|.
CASSGRTAYNEQFF
>TRBJ1-2|TRBV30|.
CAWSVPGGDYGYTF
>TRBJ2-2|TRBV10-3|.
CAISAGGVGTGELFF
>TRBJ1-6|TRBV7-9|.
CASSLGGKQGLSHSPLHF
>TRBJ1-5|TRBV28|.
CASSPRRWIDLATEPQHF